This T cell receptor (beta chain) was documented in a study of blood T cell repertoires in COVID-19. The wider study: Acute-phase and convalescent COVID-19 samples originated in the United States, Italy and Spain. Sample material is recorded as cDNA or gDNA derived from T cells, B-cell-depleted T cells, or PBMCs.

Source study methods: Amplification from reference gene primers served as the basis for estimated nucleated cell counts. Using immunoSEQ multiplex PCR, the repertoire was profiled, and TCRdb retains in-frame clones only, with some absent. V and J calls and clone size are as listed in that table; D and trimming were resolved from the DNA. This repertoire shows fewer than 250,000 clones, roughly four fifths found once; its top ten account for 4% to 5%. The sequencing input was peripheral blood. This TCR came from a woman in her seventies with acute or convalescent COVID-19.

For the CDR3, the DNA is TGTGCCAGCAGCCAAGGGTTAGCGGGGGCCCTTCGCGAGCAGTACTTC. Translated, it gives CASSQGLAGALREQYF. V and J are TRBV3-1 (or the pseudogene TRBV3-2) and TRBJ2-7; TRBD2 agrees at 9 bases. Germline assignment: CDR1 LGHDT and CDR2 YNNKEL (reference sequence). The CDR3 extends over 16 amino acids. V lost 1 base and J lost 6; bases outside the gene matches: 10.